One sample yielded the 10 T cell receptor beta chains listed below, sequenced in a study of follicular helper T cells after annual influenza vaccination. The sample's time point: 2014-2015 season, pre-vaccination. Method: immunoSEQ multiplex PCR; TCRdb's copy keeps in-frame clones and lacks some. The table lists some 9,000 clones, about 80% of them singletons. The sequencing here drew on CXCR5+ CD38- circulating T follicular helper cells from blood, taken on the day of influenza vaccination. As to subset: circulating Tfh, non-naive CD4+CXCR5+PD-1+ (ICOS+CD38+ or ICOS-CD38-). The receptor source for this set is an adult who received the influenza vaccine.

The rearrangement uses TRBV5-1 and TRBJ2-6, with D hard to call. The germline V gene encodes CDR1 SGHRS and CDR2 YFSETQ. Trimming removed 1 base from V and 1 base from J, with 6 bases in between. The CDR3 is made up of 15 amino acids. CDR3 DNA: TGCGCCAGCAGCTTGCTGGCTTCTGGGGCCAACGTCCTGACTTTC. This encodes CASSLLASGANVLTF.

This clone was counted only a few times. CDR3 residues: CASSEQQGSHNEQFF. In nucleotides, the CDR3 is TGTGCCAGCAGTGAACAACAGGGGAGCCACAATGAGCAGTTCTTC. The rearrangement joins TRBV6-1 to TRBJ2-1, with 7 bases aligning to TRBD1. Germline assignment: CDR1 MNHNS and CDR2 SASEGT. This CDR3 is 15 amino acids long. Losses at the gene ends were 2 bases for V and 5 bases for J; bases not matched to a gene: 6.

V usage is TRBV28 and J usage is TRBJ1-1; D may be TRBD1 (6 bases). The CDR3 has 12 amino acids. The germline V gene encodes CDR1 MDHEN and CDR2 SYDVKM. With 8 bases removed from V and 11 bases from J, the gap between germline ends came to 18 bases. The CDR3 protein is CASESTGSRAFF. The CDR3 nucleotides are TGTGCCAGCGAAAGTACAGGGTCGCGGGCTTTCTTT.

CDR3 protein: CASSLFGLAAGGADTQYF. In nucleotides, the CDR3 is TGTGCCAGCAGCTTATTTGGGCTTGCAGCGGGGGGGGCAGATACGCAGTATTTT. This chain joins TRBV7-2 and TRBJ2-3, with 10 positions matching TRBD2. V lost 2 bases, J lost 4 bases, and 12 bases stayed unmatched. Per germline, CDR1 SGHTA and CDR2 FQGNSA. This CDR3 is built from 18 residues.

The chain has TRBV6-6 and TRBJ2-7; D is possibly TRBD1 (5 bases). Germline CDR1 is MNHNY and CDR2 is SVGAGI (reference sequence). The CDR3 has 14 residues. The ends were cut back, 7 bases at V and 2 bases at J, with 15 bases in the middle. As DNA, the CDR3 is TGTGCCAGCAAAGAGACAGCTGGAACCTACGAGCAGTACTTC. The encoded protein is CASKETAGTYEQYF.

The chain is built from TRBV15 and TRBJ1-1; 9 bases line up with TRBD1. CDR1 LNHNV and CDR2 YYDKDF come from the germline V gene (reference sequence). The junction had 6 bases not matched to a gene; V was cut back by 1 base and J by 0 bases. The CDR3 extends over 17 amino acids. As DNA, the CDR3 is TGTGCCACCAGCAGAGTCCATGGACAGGGGATGAACACTGAAGCTTTCTTT. Translation: CATSRVHGQGMNTEAFF.

V is TRBV5-1 and J is TRBJ2-5, with D uncertain. The V gene lost 0 bases and the J gene lost 0 bases, with 9 bases spanning the gap. CDR3 size: 15 residues. CDR1 and CDR2 (germline): SGHRS, YFSETQ. CDR3 residues: CASSLEPSYQETQYF. The CDR3 DNA is TGCGCCAGCAGCTTGGAGCCCAGCTACCAAGAGACCCAGTACTTC.

The chain joins TRBV6-5 to TRBJ2-5, with 10 bases matching TRBD1. The V gene's germline CDR1 is MNHEY and CDR2 SVGAGI. The CDR3 spans 14 residues. With V trimmed by 5 bases and J by 4 bases, 4 bases remained unmatched. CDR3 region: CASSDRGLGETQYF. The CDR3 nucleotides read TGTGCCAGCAGTGACAGGGGGCTTGGAGAGACCCAGTACTTC.

The chain uses TRBV28 and TRBJ2-3; TRBD1 might be the D (5 bases). The V end was cut by 3 bases, the J end by 6 bases, with 10 bases between. The CDR3 runs 13 residues. Germline assignment: CDR1 MDHEN and CDR2 SYDVKM. The CDR3 spells CASSLWGPDTQYF. CDR3 DNA sequence: TGTGCCAGCAGTTTGTGGGGCCCCGATACGCAGTATTTT.

The V call is TRBV29-1, the J call TRBJ1-3; possible D gene TRBD1, 5 bases. Germline CDR1 reads SQVTM; CDR2 reads ANQGSEA. This CDR3 contains 13 residues. V lost 1 base, J lost 4 bases, and 8 bases lay in between. CDR3 residues: CSVEGGLGNTIYF. The CDR3 DNA follows: TGCAGCGTTGAAGGGGGCTTGGGAAACACCATATATTTT.